This T cell receptor beta chain was observed in a study of neurological immune-mediated disorders (dated by TCRdb to between 2017 and 2020). Notes on the research overall: Among the roughly 35 multiple sclerosis patients, approximately 30 had relapsing-remitting MS and 3 had secondary progressive MS. Peripheral blood TCR-beta repertoires from patients with HTLV-I-associated myelopathy (HAM/TSP), patients with multiple sclerosis, and healthy controls were compared in the study using UMI-based sequencing. Longitudinal samples, technical triplicates and paired sorted CD4+ and CD8+ T-cell subsets, alongside PBMC samples, were included among the 106 TCR-beta libraries. The cohort was made up of around 70 subjects, consisting of roughly 14 HAM/TSP patients, some 34 multiple sclerosis patients and 20 healthy controls. Results and caveats for the whole study, not just this receptor: TCR clonal expansion was highest in HAM/TSP patients and lowest in MS patients, with MS patients falling below even healthy controls. Phylogenetic analysis grouped repertoires from 18 of 34 MS patients into a cluster of related CDR3 sequences, suggesting a possible repertoire-level signature. The MS cluster was not associated with any clinical or MRI features, and the authors stated that larger cohorts are needed. No identical CDR3 amino acid sequences were shared among expanded clones across subjects, suggesting private TCR-beta repertoires in all groups.

CDR1 MNHEY and CDR2 SVGAGI are derived from the germline V gene. V is pruned by 3 bases and J by 4 bases, leaving 8 bases of the junction without a gene match. Including cysteine and phenylalanine, the CDR3 has 15 amino acids. The kept DNA is CDR3 alone, 45 bases in frame from the first base. This clonotype was counted ten times or more. Its antigen specificity is not known. There are no base qualities to consult, and no much larger clone falls within one base. Libraries from unsorted PBMCs were made from 2 million PBMCs kept in RNAlater at -80 degrees C until RNA extraction. The multiple sclerosis patients were enrolled in a US clinical protocol that used magnetic resonance imaging to evaluate disease progression. Peripheral blood was subjected to Ficoll-Hypaque density gradient centrifugation to isolate PBMCs, which were then cryopreserved in liquid nitrogen. cDNA was synthesized by template-switch 5'RACE using a primer carrying a 10-nucleotide random unique molecular identifier by which each TCR transcript was tagged. Each sequencing run produced over 180 million TCR-beta sequences covering 15-18 subjects. Total RNA was extracted with the RNeasy kit. The KAPA Real-time Library Amplification kit was used to amplify TCR-beta VDJ regions with primers for the TCR constant region and the 5'RACE anchor. A first PCR added sample indexes and Illumina adaptors, after which a second PCR increased the library yield. After purification with Ampure beads, the TCR product of roughly 650 bp was size-selected on a 2% E-gel SizeSelection system. Before pooling, library quality was assessed on a Bioanalyzer, concentration was determined with Qubit, and library quantification was performed with the Kapa Library Quantification kit. Paired-end 2 x 150 bp sequencing of the libraries was performed on an Illumina HiSeq 2500. To increase sequence diversity, about 23-32% phiX was spiked into each library pool. The study's own analysis went as follows. The UMI-based MiGEC pipeline processed quality-filtered reads and removed over 85% of raw TCR sequences during error correction. VDJ genes were aligned to IMGT germline references, and clonotypes were defined by unique CDR3 amino acid sequence plus V-J genes. Clonal expansion, Shannon diversity and CDR3 relatedness (CalcPairwiseDistances, ClusterSamples) were evaluated with VDJtools, and phylogenetic trees were built with CLCbio workbench. Using coefficient-of-variation modelling across technical triplicates, the study counted a clone as expanded if it had at least 8 unique UMIs. Using fastp at Q25 and MiXCR, TCRdb reprocessed the public reads and kept productive beta chains. Here each entry gathers all rows of one CDR3 protein and keeps the most common genes and DNA. The V and J calls and clone size are TCRdb's, not the authors'. Here the sample has about 46,000 distinct CDR3 sequences; 1.9% occur a single time. 2.2% of the sample lies in the top ten.

This sequence was found in a woman in her thirties or forties with multiple sclerosis. Recombination linked TRBV6-5 to TRBJ1-2; 7 bases in the middle match TRBD1. Sequencing was performed on PBMCs. The CDR3 reads as follows: CASSYSGTAVYGYTF. The DNA is TGTGCCAGCAGTTATTCCGGGACAGCTGTCTATGGCTACACCTTC.